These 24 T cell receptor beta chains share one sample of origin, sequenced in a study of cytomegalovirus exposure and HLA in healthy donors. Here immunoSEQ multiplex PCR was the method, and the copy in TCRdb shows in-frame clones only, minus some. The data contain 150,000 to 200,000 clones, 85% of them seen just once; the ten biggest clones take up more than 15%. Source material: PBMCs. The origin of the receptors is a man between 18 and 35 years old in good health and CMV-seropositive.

The CDR3 region has the DNA TGTGCCAGCAGTTACGTGGACAGTCCGAACACTGAAGCTTTCTTT. This sequence encodes CASSYVDSPNTEAFF. V usage is TRBV6-6 and J usage is TRBJ1-1; a weak D match, TRBD1 (6 bases). The germline V gene encodes CDR1 MNHNY and CDR2 SVGAGI (reference sequence). CDR3 size: 15 residues. Trimming shortened V by 2 bases and J by 1 base, and 11 bases separated the two germline ends.

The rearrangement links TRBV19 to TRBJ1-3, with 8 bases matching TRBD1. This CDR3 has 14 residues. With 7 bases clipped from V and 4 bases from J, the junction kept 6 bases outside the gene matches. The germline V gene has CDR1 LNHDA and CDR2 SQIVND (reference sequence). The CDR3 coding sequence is TGTGCCAGTACTGACAGGGGAAAAGGAAACACCATATATTTT. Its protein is CASTDRGKGNTIYF.

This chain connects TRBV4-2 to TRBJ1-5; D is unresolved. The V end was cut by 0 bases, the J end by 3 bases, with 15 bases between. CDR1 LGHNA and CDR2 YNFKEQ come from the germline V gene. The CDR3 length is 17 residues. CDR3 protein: CASSQDLADGLNQPQHF. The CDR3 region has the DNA TGTGCCAGCAGCCAAGATTTAGCGGACGGGCTCAATCAGCCCCAGCATTTT.

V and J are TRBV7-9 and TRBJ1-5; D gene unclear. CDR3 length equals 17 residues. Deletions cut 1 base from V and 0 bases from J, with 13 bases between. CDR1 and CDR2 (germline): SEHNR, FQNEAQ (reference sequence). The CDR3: CASSLVHSSYSNQPQHF. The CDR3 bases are TGTGCCAGCAGCTTAGTACACAGCTCCTATAGCAATCAGCCCCAGCATTTT.

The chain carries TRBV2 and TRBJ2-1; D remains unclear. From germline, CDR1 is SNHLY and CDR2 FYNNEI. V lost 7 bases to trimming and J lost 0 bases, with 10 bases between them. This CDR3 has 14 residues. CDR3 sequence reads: CASTERGSYNEQFF. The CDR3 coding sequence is TGTGCCAGCACGGAGCGCGGCTCCTACAATGAGCAGTTCTTC.

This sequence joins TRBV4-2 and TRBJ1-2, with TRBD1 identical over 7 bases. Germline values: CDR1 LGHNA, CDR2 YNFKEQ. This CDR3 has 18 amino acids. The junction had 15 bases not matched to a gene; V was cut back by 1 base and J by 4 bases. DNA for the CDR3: TGTGCCAGCAGCCAAGGGAGAGGGGGCCCTGCCCGCCTCTATGGCTACACCTTC. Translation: CASSQGRGGPARLYGYTF.

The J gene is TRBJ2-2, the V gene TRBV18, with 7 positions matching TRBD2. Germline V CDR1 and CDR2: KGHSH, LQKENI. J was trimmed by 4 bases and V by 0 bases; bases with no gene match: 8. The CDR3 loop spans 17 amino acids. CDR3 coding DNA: TGTGCCAGCTCACCACCGATCGTGATAGCGGGCACCGGGGAGCTGTTTTTT. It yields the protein CASSPPIVIAGTGELFF.

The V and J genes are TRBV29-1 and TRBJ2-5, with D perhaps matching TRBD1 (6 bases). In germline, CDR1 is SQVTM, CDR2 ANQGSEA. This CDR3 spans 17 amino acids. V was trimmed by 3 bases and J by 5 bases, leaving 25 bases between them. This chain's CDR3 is CSVEGRQAGPKIETQYF. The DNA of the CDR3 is TGCAGCGTTGAGGGAAGACAGGCCGGGCCAAAGATCGAGACCCAGTACTTC.

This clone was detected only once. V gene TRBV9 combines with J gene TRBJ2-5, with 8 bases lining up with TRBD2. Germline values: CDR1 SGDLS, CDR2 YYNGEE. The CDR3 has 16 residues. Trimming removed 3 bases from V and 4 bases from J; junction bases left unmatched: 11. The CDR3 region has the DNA TGTGCCAGCAGCGCGCGACTAGCGAGGGGGGTAGAGACCCAGTACTTC. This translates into CASSARLARGVETQYF.

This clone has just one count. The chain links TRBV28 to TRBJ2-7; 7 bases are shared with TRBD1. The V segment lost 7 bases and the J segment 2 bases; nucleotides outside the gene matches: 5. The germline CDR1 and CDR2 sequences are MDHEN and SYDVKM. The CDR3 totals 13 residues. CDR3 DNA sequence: TGTGCCAGCAAACCAGGGGGACCCTACGAGCAGTACTTC. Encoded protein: CASKPGGPYEQYF. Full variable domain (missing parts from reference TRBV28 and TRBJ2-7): DVKVTQSSRYLVKRTGEKVFLECVQDMDHENMFWYRQDPGLGLRLIYFSYDVKMKEKGDIPEGYSVSREKKERFSLILESASTNQTSMYLCASKPGGPYEQYFGPGTRLTVT.

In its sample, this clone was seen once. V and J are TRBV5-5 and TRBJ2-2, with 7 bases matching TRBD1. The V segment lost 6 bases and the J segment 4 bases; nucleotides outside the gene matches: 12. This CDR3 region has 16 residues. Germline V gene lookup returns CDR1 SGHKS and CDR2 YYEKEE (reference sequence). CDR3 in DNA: TGTGCCAGCATCCCCGAGGGGGCTAGGGGCACCGGGGAGCTGTTTTTT. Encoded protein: CASIPEGARGTGELFF.

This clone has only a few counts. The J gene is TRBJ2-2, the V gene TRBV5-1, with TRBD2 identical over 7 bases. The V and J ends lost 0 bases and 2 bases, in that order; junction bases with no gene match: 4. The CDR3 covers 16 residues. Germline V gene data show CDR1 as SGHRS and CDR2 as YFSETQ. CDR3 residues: CASSLDPGGNTGELFF. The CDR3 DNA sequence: TGCGCCAGCAGCTTGGATCCGGGGGGTAACACCGGGGAGCTGTTTTTT.

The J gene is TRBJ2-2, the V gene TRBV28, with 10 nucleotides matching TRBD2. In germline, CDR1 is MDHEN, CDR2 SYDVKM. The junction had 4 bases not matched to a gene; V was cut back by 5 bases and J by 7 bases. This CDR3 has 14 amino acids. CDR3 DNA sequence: TGTGCCAGCAGTCTAGCGGGAGTAAACGGGGAGCTGTTTTTT. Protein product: CASSLAGVNGELFF.

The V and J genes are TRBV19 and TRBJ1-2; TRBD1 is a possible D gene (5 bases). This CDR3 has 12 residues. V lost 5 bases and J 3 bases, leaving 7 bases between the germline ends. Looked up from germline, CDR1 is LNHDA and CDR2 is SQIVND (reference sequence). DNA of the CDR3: TGTGCCAGTAGTTCGACAGACTATGGCTACACCTTC. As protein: CASSSTDYGYTF. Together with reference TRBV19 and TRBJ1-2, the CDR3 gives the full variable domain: DGGITQSPKYLFRKEGQNVTLSCEQNLNHDAMYWYRQDPGQGLRLIYYSQIVNDFQKGDIAEGYSVSREKKESFPLTVTSAQKNPTAFYLCASSSTDYGYTFGSGTRLTVV.

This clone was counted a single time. Written as DNA, the CDR3 is TGTGCCAGCAGGGGACTCCTGGGGGAGCAGTTCTTC. Residues: CASRGLLGEQFF. This rearrangement joins TRBV2 to TRBJ2-1; D may be TRBD2 (6 bases). CDR1 and CDR2 from the germline V gene are SNHLY and FYNNEI. This CDR3 has 12 residues. V gave up 6 bases and J gave up 10 bases, with 13 bases separating them.

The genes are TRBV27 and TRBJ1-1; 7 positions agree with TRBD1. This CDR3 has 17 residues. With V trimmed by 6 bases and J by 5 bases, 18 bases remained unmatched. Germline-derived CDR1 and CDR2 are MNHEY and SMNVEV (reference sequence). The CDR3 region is CASSPSFYRQGATEAFF. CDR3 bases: TGTGCCAGCAGCCCCAGCTTTTATCGACAGGGCGCGACTGAAGCTTTCTTT.

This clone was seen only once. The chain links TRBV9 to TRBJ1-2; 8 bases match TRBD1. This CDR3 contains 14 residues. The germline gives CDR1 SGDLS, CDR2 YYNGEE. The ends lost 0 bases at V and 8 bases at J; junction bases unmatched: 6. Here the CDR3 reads CASSVGQGARGYTF. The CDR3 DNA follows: TGTGCCAGCAGCGTAGGCCAGGGGGCGCGCGGCTACACCTTC.

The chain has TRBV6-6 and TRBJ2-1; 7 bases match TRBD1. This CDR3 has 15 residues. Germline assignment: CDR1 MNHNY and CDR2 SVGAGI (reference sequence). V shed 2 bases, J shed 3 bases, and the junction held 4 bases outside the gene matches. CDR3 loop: CASSYGTVGYNEQFF. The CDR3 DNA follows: TGTGCCAGCAGTTACGGGACAGTGGGCTACAATGAGCAGTTCTTC.

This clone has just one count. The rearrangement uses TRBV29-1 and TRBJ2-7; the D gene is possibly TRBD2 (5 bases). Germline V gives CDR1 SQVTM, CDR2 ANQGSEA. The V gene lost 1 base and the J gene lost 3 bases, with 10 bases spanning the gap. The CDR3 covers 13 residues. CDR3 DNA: TGCAGCGTTGAAGGCCTAGACTACTACGAGCAGTACTTC. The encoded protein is CSVEGLDYYEQYF.

The CDR3 sequence: CSVEGLTGGRNTIYF. The CDR3 DNA reads as TGCAGCGTTGAAGGCCTAACAGGGGGAAGAAACACCATATATTTT. V is TRBV29-1 and J is TRBJ1-3; TRBD1 matches at 8 bases. The germline gives CDR1 SQVTM, CDR2 ANQGSEA. This CDR3 has 15 amino acids. V dropped 1 base and J dropped 5; count of bases not matched to a gene: 7.

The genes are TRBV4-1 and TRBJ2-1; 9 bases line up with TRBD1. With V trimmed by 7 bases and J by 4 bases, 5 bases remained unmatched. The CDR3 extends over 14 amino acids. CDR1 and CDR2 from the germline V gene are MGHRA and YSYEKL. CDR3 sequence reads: CASTRGTGYNEQFF. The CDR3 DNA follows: TGCGCCAGCACCCGGGGGACAGGGTACAATGAGCAGTTCTTC.

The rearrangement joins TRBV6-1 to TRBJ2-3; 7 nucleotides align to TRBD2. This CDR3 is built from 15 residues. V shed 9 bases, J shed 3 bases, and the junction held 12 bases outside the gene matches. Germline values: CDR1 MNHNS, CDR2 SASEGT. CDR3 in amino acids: CASRLLALLTDTQYF. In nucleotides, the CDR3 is TGTGCCAGTCGATTACTAGCGCTGCTTACAGATACGCAGTATTTT.

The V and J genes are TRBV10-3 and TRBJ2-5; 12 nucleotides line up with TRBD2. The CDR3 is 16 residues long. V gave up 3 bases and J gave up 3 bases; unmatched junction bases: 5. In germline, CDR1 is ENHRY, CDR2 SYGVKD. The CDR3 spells CAISDPSGRGKETQYF. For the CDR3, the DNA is TGTGCCATCAGTGACCCTAGCGGGAGGGGCAAAGAGACCCAGTACTTC.

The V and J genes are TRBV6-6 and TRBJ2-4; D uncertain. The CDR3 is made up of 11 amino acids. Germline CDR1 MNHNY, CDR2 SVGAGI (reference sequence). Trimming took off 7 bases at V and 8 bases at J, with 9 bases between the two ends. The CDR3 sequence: CASIQSDIQYF. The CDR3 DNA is TGTGCCAGCATCCAAAGCGACATTCAGTACTTC.